This TCR beta chain comes out of a study of shared clonotypes between healthy human individuals. This clone was recorded only once. Its specificity is unknown. Unsorted PBMCs provided DNA that was sequenced on ten immunoSEQ deep assay plates. Generated by immunoSEQ multiplex PCR, the TCRdb table keeps only in-frame clones and is missing some. The sample lists fewer than 600,000 clones; roughly 79% were seen once. V shed 2 bases and J shed 4 bases, with 10 bases lying between them. The germline V gene has CDR1 SGHTA and CDR2 FQGTGA. The CDR3 extends over 14 amino acids. Findings of the study overall: Sampling covered blood only; tissue repertoires likely differ.

This clonotype originated in a woman between 35 and 50 years old in good health. Some clones in this sample may be carry-over from other donors' samples. The sequenced material came from PBMCs. The V and J genes are TRBV7-3 and TRBJ2-3; possibly TRBD2 for D (5 bases). CDR3 nucleotide sequence: TGTGCCAGCAGCTTAGGGATAGCGTCAGATACGCAGTATTTT. Translation gives CASSLGIASDTQYF.